What follows describes a single T cell receptor beta chain. Its cognate antigen is unknown. The CDR3 length is 14 residues. The germline V gene encodes CDR1 SGHRS and CDR2 YFSETQ. J was trimmed by 3 bases and V by 3 bases; bases with no gene match: 4. Clones were read by immunoSEQ multiplex PCR, and TCRdb kept only the in-frame ones, dropping some. The sample shows some 1 million clones, roughly 75% of them seen only once. These data come from a study of shared clonotypes between healthy human individuals. Study outcomes and limitations: Compared with clonotypes that all four donors shared, non-shared clonotypes had lower generation probabilities. Sampling used blood alone; tissue repertoires probably differ. Memory subsets generally showed lower estimated richness than naive subsets.

Free of recent acute infections or vaccinations, the donors were healthy HIV-negative adults. The sample taken for sequencing was memory CD4+ T cells sorted from blood. Noted subset: CD45RA-negative fraction. The chain carries TRBV5-1 and TRBJ1-1; TRBD1 matches 8 bases. This clonotype originated in a man aged 18 to 29 in good health. CDR3 residues: CASSSTGGDTEAFF. The CDR3 coding sequence is TGCGCCAGCAGCTCAACAGGGGGGGACACTGAAGCTTTCTTT.